The T cell receptor beta chain under discussion was sequenced for a study of cytomegalovirus exposure and HLA in healthy donors. General study findings and limits: Reportedly, HLA-A and HLA-B alleles of most subjects were accurately predicted from TCR beta.

A word on this clone: Its antigen is not known.

Germline V gives CDR1 SGDLS, CDR2 YYNGEE. The CDR3 is 17 residues long. The V and J ends lost 3 bases and 0 bases, in that order; junction bases with no gene match: 8. 13 Jbeta primers and 60 Vbeta primers were used for the PCR. The method was immunoSEQ multiplex PCR; TCRdb's version includes in-frame clones alone and lacks a portion of them. The sample yields about 120,000 clones, about 68% seen once. The sequenced material came from PBMCs. The chain carries TRBV9 and TRBJ2-2, with TRBD2 identical over 7 bases. The TCR sequence derives from a woman between 40 and 55 years old in good health and CMV-seropositive. CDR3 DNA: TGTGCCAGCAGCGAGGGCGGGGCGGGAGCGAACACCGGGGAGCTGTTTTTT. Protein product: CASSEGGAGANTGELFF.